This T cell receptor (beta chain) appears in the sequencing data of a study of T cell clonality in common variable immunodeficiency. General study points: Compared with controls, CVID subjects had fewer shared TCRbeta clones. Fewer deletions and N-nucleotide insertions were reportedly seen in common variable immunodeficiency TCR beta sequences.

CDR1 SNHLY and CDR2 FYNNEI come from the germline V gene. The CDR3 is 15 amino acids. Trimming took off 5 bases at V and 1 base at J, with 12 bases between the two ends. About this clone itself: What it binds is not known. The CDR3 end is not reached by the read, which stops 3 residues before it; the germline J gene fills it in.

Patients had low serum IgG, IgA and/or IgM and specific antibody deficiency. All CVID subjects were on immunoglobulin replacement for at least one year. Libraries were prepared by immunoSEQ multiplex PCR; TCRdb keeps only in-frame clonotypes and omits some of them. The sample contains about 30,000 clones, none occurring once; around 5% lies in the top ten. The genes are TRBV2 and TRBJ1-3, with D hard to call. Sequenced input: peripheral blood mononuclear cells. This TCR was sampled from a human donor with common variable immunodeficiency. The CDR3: CASSLDTSSGNTIYF. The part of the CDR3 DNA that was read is TGTGCCAGCAGTCTCGACACCTCGTCTGGAAACACC.